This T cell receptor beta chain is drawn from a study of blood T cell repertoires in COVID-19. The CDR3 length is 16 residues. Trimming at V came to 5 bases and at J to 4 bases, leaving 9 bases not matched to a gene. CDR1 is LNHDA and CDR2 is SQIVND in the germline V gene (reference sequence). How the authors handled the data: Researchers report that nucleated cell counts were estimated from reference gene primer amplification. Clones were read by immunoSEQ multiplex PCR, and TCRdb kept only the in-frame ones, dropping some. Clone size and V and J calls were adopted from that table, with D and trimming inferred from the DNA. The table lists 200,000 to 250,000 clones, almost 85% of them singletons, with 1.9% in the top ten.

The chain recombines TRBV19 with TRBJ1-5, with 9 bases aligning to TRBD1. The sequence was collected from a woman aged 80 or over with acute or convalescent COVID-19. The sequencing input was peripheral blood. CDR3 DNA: TGTGCCAGTAGTGCTCCGGGACAGGGAGGGAATCAGCCCCAGCATTTT. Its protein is CASSAPGQGGNQPQHF. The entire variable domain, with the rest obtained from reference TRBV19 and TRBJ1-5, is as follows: DGGITQSPKYLFRKEGQNVTLSCEQNLNHDAMYWYRQDPGQGLRLIYYSQIVNDFQKGDIAEGYSVSREKKESFPLTVTSAQKNPTAFYLCASSAPGQGGNQPQHFGDGTRLSIL.